The 25 T cell receptor beta chains below were found in one sample sequenced in a study of T-cell memory formation after mild COVID-19. TCRdb itself ran the 5' RACE reads through MiXCR, one entry per CDR3 protein. The sample lists some 300,000 distinct CDR3 sequences; 20% to 25% were seen once. Sequenced input: PBMCs or a T cell subset sorted from them (not recorded which). The origin of the receptors is a man between 18 and 35 years old who had mild COVID-19 (a few samples of this study predate the infection). Cell type and time point are not known.

In this sample, this clonotype turned up a few times. V is TRBV7-3 and J is TRBJ2-3, with TRBD2 matching 7 bases. V was clipped by 0 bases and J by 0 bases; unmatched bases: 9. Germline V lookup: CDR1 SGHTA, CDR2 FQGTGA. This CDR3 region has 18 residues. The CDR3 spells CASSLTWSSGSSTDTQYF. The DNA for the CDR3 is TGTGCCAGCAGCTTAACGTGGTCTAGCGGATCTAGCACAGATACGCAGTATTTT.

This clonotype was recorded a few times. The rearrangement uses TRBV3-1 and TRBJ1-2; no firm D call. The CDR3 covers 13 residues. V was shortened by 0 bases and J by 8 bases, with 10 bases between the two germline ends. CDR1 is LGHDT, CDR2 YNNKEL, per germline (reference sequence). CDR3 protein: CASSQEGVPGYTF. Written as DNA, the CDR3 is TGTGCCAGCAGCCAAGAAGGAGTACCCGGCTACACCTTC. Variable domain in full (rest from reference TRBV3-1 and TRBJ1-2): DTAVSQTPKYLVTQMGNDKSIKCEQNLGHDTMYWYKQDSKKFLKIMFSYNNKELIINETVPNRFSPKSPDKAHLNLHINSLELGDSAVYFCASSQEGVPGYTFGSGTRLTVV.

The sample holds a few counts of this clonotype. V is TRBV7-3 and J is TRBJ2-6, with D perhaps TRBD1 or TRBD2 (5 bases each). CDR1 and CDR2 (germline): SGHTA, FQGTGA. V was shortened by 1 base and J by 3 bases, with 10 bases between the two germline ends. The CDR3 covers 16 residues. The CDR3 DNA follows: TGTGCCAGCAGCTTAAGCAGGGACGGTGGGGCCAACGTCCTGACTTTC. Protein: CASSLSRDGGANVLTF. Full variable domain (remainder filled in from reference TRBV7-3 and TRBJ2-6): GAGVSQTPSNKVTEKGKYVELRCDPISGHTALYWYRQSLGQGPEFLIYFQGTGAADDSGLPNDRFFAVRPEGSVSTLKIQRTERGDSAVYLCASSLSRDGGANVLTFGAGSRLTVL.

The V and J genes are TRBV5-1 and TRBJ1-1, with D perhaps TRBD1 (6 bases). The V and J ends lost 3 bases and 4 bases respectively, with 16 bases between them. CDR1 and CDR2 from the germline V gene are SGHRS and YFSETQ. This CDR3 has 15 residues. CDR3 nucleotide sequence: TGCGCCAGCAGCTCCCAGGGGAATGAGGGCACTGAAGCTTTCTTT. It encodes CASSSQGNEGTEAFF.

V usage is TRBV7-8 and J usage is TRBJ2-7; 7 bases fit TRBD2. The CDR3 is made up of 17 amino acids. Germline V gene data show CDR1 as SGHVS and CDR2 as FQNEAQ. The trim removed 6 bases at V and 3 bases at J, leaving 17 bases unmatched. The CDR3 sequence is CASRQSGRDYGLYEQYF. CDR3 DNA: TGTGCCAGCAGACAATCCGGGCGGGACTACGGCCTCTACGAGCAGTACTTC. Supplemented by reference TRBV7-8 and TRBJ2-7, the full variable domain reads GAGVSQSPRYKVAKRGQDVALRCDPISGHVSLFWYQQALGQGPEFLTYFQNEAQLDKSGLPSDRFFAERPEGSVSTLKIQRTQQEDSAVYLCASRQSGRDYGLYEQYFGPGTRLTVT.

The chain combines TRBV20-1 with TRBJ2-5; 7 bases match TRBD1. Germline V lookup: CDR1 DFQATT, CDR2 SNEGSKA (reference sequence). The CDR3 sequence is 14 residues long. Trimming took 2 bases from V and 2 from J; bases not matched to a gene: 5. The CDR3 reads CSARKGAPQETQYF. DNA of the CDR3: TGCAGTGCTAGAAAGGGGGCACCGCAAGAGACCCAGTACTTC.

This clonotype was seen only a few times. The chain couples TRBV28 to TRBJ1-4, with a weak D call TRBD1 (5 bases). Per germline, CDR1 MDHEN and CDR2 SYDVKM. This CDR3 spans 13 amino acids. V was clipped by 7 bases and J by 7 bases, with 13 bases between them. CDR3: CASTRGVGEKLFF. CDR3 coding DNA: TGTGCCAGCACGAGGGGCGTTGGTGAAAAACTGTTTTTT.

This clonotype was counted only a few times. The chain has TRBV5-4 and TRBJ2-5; D call uncertain. V was cut by 2 bases and J by 5 bases, with 7 bases left in between. Germline CDR1 and CDR2: SGHNT and YYREEE (reference sequence). This CDR3 has 12 residues. The CDR3 spells CASSFITETQYF. The CDR3 DNA reads as TGTGCCAGCAGCTTCATTACTGAGACCCAGTACTTC.

This clonotype was seen ten or more times. This chain uses TRBV7-2 with TRBJ2-1; either TRBD1 or TRBD2 may fit D (5 bases each). The CDR3 runs 12 residues. Per the germline V gene, CDR1 is SGHTA and CDR2 is FQGNSA. V shed 1 base and J shed 15 bases, with 13 bases lying between them. The CDR3 bases are TGTGCCAGCAGCTTAGTTCGGGACGAGGTGTTCTTC. Protein product: CASSLVRDEVFF.

This clonotype was found a few times. J is TRBJ2-7 and V is TRBV4-3; tentatively, D is TRBD2 (6 bases). V was clipped by 3 bases and J by 0 bases, with 9 bases between them. Germline values: CDR1 LGHNA, CDR2 YSLEER. The CDR3 loop spans 14 amino acids. The DNA for the CDR3 is TGCGCCAGCAGCCAGACTAGTAGCTCCTACGAGCAGTACTTC. This translates into CASSQTSSSYEQYF.

This clonotype was seen only a few times. This chain connects TRBV18 to TRBJ1-2, with a weak D call TRBD1 (6 bases). The CDR3 is 14 amino acids. V dropped 5 bases and J dropped 0 bases, with 10 bases sitting between them. The germline V gene has CDR1 KGHSH and CDR2 LQKENI. CDR3 bases: TGTGCCAGCTCATCTGGGACAACTAACTATGGCTACACCTTC. Its protein is CASSSGTTNYGYTF. Full variable domain (outside the CDR3, taken from reference TRBV18 and TRBJ1-2): NAGVMQNPRHLVRRRGQEARLRCSPMKGHSHVYWYRQLPEEGLKFMVYLQKENIIDESGMPKERFSAEFPKEGPSILRIQQVVRGDSAAYFCASSSGTTNYGYTFGSGTRLTVV.

This CDR3 is CASSPLWGGRLNQPQHF. As DNA, the CDR3 is TGTGCCAGCAGTCCACTCTGGGGCGGGAGGCTCAATCAGCCCCAGCATTTT. The chain combines TRBV6-6 with TRBJ1-5, with D possibly matching TRBD1 (5 bases). Germline V gene data show CDR1 as MNHNY and CDR2 as SVGAGI (reference sequence). V lost 5 bases, J lost 3 bases, and 20 bases lay in between. This CDR3 contains 17 residues.

V and J are TRBV6-2 or TRBV6-3 and TRBJ2-7; 12 bases align to TRBD1. Germline trimming cut 6 bases from V and 4 bases from J; bases unmatched to any gene: 7. This CDR3 comprises 15 residues. Germline V gives CDR1 MNHEY, CDR2 SVGEGT. CDR3 loop: CASRPGDRGRYEQYF. CDR3 in DNA: TGTGCCAGCAGGCCCGGGGACAGGGGGCGATACGAGCAGTACTTC.

There are many counts of this clonotype. The rearrangement links TRBV20-1 to TRBJ2-7, with D uncertain. CDR3 length: 15 residues. Germline lookup yields CDR1 DFQATT and CDR2 SNEGSKA (reference sequence). V was pared by 0 bases and J by 5 bases, with 17 bases between. This chain's CDR3 is CSAREELTLWDEQYF. As DNA, the CDR3 is TGCAGTGCTAGAGAGGAGCTAACGCTTTGGGACGAGCAGTACTTC.

This clonotype came up a few times. V is TRBV7-9 and J is TRBJ2-3, with 7 bases lining up with TRBD1. The CDR3 covers 12 residues. J lost 5 bases, V lost 7 bases, and 3 bases had no gene match. CDR1 and CDR2 (germline): SEHNR, FQNEAQ (reference sequence). The CDR3 loop reads CASNPGGDTQYF. DNA of the CDR3: TGTGCCAGCAACCCAGGGGGAGATACGCAGTATTTT.

This clonotype was observed a few times. V is TRBV6-1 and J is TRBJ1-1; D ambiguous. Germline CDR1 is MNHNS and CDR2 is SASEGT. V was shortened by 0 bases and J by 4 bases, with 9 bases between the two germline ends. The CDR3 is 14 residues long. Here the CDR3 reads CASSEAGLGTEAFF. CDR3 bases: TGTGCCAGCAGTGAAGCAGGGTTGGGCACTGAAGCTTTCTTT.

This clonotype was recorded a few times. The rearrangement joins TRBV5-1 to TRBJ2-6, with D maybe TRBD1 (6 bases). CDR1 is SGHRS and CDR2 is YFSETQ in the germline V gene. V gave up 3 bases and J gave up 2 bases, with 9 bases separating them. The CDR3 has 15 residues. The CDR3 DNA reads as TGCGCCAGCAGCTCACAGGGAACTGGGGCCAACGTCCTGACTTTC. Its protein is CASSSQGTGANVLTF.

This clonotype was found many times. The J gene is TRBJ2-1, the V gene TRBV15, with D tentatively TRBD1 or TRBD2 (5 bases each). This CDR3 is built from 17 residues. V lost 0 bases and J lost 4, with 16 bases in between. Germline assignment: CDR1 LNHNV and CDR2 YYDKDF (reference sequence). As DNA, the CDR3 is TGTGCCACCAGCAGAGACGCAGGGACCCAACCGTACAATGAGCAGTTCTTC. Translated, it gives CATSRDAGTQPYNEQFF. The full variable domain, rest sourced from reference TRBV15 and TRBJ2-1, is DAMVIQNPRYQVTQFGKPVTLSCSQTLNHNVMYWYQQKSSQAPKLLFHYYDKDFNNEADTPDNFQSRRPNTSFCFLDIRSPGLGDTAMYLCATSRDAGTQPYNEQFFGPGTRLTVL.

V is TRBV12-3 or TRBV12-4 and J is TRBJ2-7; D perhaps matches TRBD1 (6 bases). V lost 9 bases, J lost 4 bases, and 10 bases lay in between. The CDR3 length is 11 residues. The CDR3 sequence: CASVGGYEQYV. CDR3 DNA sequence: TGTGCCAGTGTAGGGGGTTACGAGCAGTACGTC.

This clonotype was seen a handful of times. The gene calls are TRBV4-3 and TRBJ2-4; 9 nucleotides line up with TRBD2. The CDR3 is 16 residues long. Germline V gene sequence: CDR1 LGHNA, CDR2 YSLEER. Trimming removed 1 base from V and 5 bases from J; junction bases left unmatched: 6. CDR3 in amino acids: CASSQVSGGDQNIQYF. Here the CDR3 DNA reads TGCGCCAGCAGCCAAGTTAGCGGGGGCGATCAAAACATTCAGTACTTC.

The V gene is TRBV7-9, the J gene TRBJ1-1, with D maybe TRBD1 (6 bases). Per germline, CDR1 SEHNR and CDR2 FQNEAQ (reference sequence). V was trimmed by 6 bases and J by 7 bases, leaving 21 bases between them. There are 15 residues in the CDR3. As DNA, the CDR3 is TGTGCCAGCAGACCAAATCCAGGGGTTCTGGTTGAAGCTTTCTTT. Translated, it gives CASRPNPGVLVEAFF.

This clonotype was seen only a few times. The gene calls are TRBV29-1 and TRBJ2-4; D is perhaps TRBD1 or TRBD2 (5 bases each). Germline V gives CDR1 SQVTM, CDR2 ANQGSEA. The V end was cut by 7 bases, the J end by 5 bases, with 21 bases between. CDR3 length equals 15 residues. The CDR3 sequence is CSGLGTDRSENIQYF. DNA for the CDR3: TGCAGCGGGCTCGGGACCGACCGTTCGGAAAACATTCAGTACTTC.

The CDR3 DNA follows: TGTGCCAGCAGTGCCAGGGGACCGCGCTCTGGGGCCAACGTCCTGACTTTC. It is translated as CASSARGPRSGANVLTF. The chain carries TRBV28 and TRBJ2-6; possible D gene TRBD1, 6 bases. This CDR3 comprises 17 residues. Germline loops: CDR1 MDHEN, CDR2 SYDVKM. Between the trimmed V and J ends, which lost 5 bases and 0 bases, there was a span of 14 bases.

This clonotype was recorded many times. The chain recombines TRBV6-5 with TRBJ2-1; 11 nucleotides line up with TRBD1. This CDR3 has 14 residues. V lost 6 bases and J lost 7; bases outside the gene matches: 5. Germline CDR1 MNHEY, CDR2 SVGAGI. Written as DNA, the CDR3 is TGTGCCAGCAGACCCGGACAGGGGGCGAATGAGCAGTTCTTC. Amino acids: CASRPGQGANEQFF.

This rearrangement joins TRBV28 to TRBJ1-2, with 8 nucleotides matching TRBD1. Trimming removed 5 bases from V and 10 bases from J; junction bases left unmatched: 30. CDR1 and CDR2 (germline): MDHEN, SYDVKM. This CDR3 comprises 20 residues. CDR3 sequence reads: CASSARIWVTGTGASGDYTF. CDR3 coding DNA: TGTGCCAGCAGTGCACGGATTTGGGTTACCGGGACAGGCGCGTCCGGCGACTACACCTTC.